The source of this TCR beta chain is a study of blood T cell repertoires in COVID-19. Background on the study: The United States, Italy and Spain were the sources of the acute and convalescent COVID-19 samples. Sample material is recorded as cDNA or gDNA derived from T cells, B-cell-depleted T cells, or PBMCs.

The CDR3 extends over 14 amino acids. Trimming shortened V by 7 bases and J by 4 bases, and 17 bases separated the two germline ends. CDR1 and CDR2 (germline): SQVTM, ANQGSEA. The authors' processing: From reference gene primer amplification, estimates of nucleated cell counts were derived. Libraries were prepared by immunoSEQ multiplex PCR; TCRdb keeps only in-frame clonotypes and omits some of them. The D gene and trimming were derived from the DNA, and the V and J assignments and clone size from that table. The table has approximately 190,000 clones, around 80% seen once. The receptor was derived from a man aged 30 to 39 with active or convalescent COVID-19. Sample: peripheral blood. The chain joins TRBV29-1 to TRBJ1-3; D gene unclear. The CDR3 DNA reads TGCAGCGCCGCAGGATGGGGAGGCGGAAACACCATATATTTT. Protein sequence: CSAAGWGGGNTIYF.